Listed below are T cell receptor beta chains from one sample, sequenced in a study of blood T cell repertoires in COVID-19. Repertoires were generated with immunoSEQ multiplex PCR, while TCRdb's copy carries only in-frame clones and drops some. The sample contains 310,000 or so clones, more than 75% of which appear only once. The sample comprised peripheral blood. The receptors were sampled from a woman aged 45-65 years with acute or convalescent COVID-19. The conserved cysteine and the conserved F or W are not part of the CDR3 here. D genes are given only for firm matches.

TRBD2 TRBV14 ASSHDRLAGPYNEQF
TRBD1 TRBV5-1 ASSLGTGVREQY
TRBD1 TRBV6-1 ASGQAYGYT
TRBD2 TRBV18 ASSPPGLAGYEQY
NA TRBV7-9 ASSFPWAMNTEAF
TRBD1 TRBV18 ASSRQGNEKLF
NA TRBV12-5 ASGHGETQY
NA TRBV5-1 ASSPRSATNEKLF
NA TRBV3-1/TRBV3-2 ASSQDLPGTQY
TRBD2 TRBV7-9 ASSLAGQGRGYSYEQY
NA TRBV6-5 ASSSEIGAF
NA TRBV29-1 SAIKGGDTEAF
NA TRBV24-1 ATSDTGTYGYT
TRBD2 TRBV7-2 ASSLAPGRSAYNEQF
TRBD2 TRBV5-6 ASSEGLAGVYEQY
TRBD1 TRBV30 ASRERIAGTGRRNEQF
TRBD1 TRBV28 ASSRDRNYGYT
NA TRBV29-1 SAQGSWEEGDEQF
TRBD1 TRBV11-1 ASSLIQGAAGDTIY
NA TRBV5-5 ASSLAGGEKLF
TRBD1 TRBV18 ASSLTGDPNYGYT
TRBD1 TRBV11-3 ASSLQGASTEAF
TRBD2 TRBV27 ASSDTSGSLETQY
NA TRBV28 ASSLQVPKNIQY
TRBD2 TRBV28 ASSPPPSASGRYNEQF
TRBD1 TRBV9 ASSVGDRGWTGELF